The 10 T cell receptor beta chains given below trace back to one sample, sequenced in a study of blood T cell repertoires in COVID-19. Only in-frame clones appear in the TCRdb table, and some are missing; sequencing was by immunoSEQ multiplex PCR. The data show about 230,000 clones, 89% seen once. The sequenced sample was PBMCs or T cells enriched from blood (not recorded which). Every receptor here comes from a woman aged 30 to 39 with acute COVID-19.

This chain uses TRBV4-1 with TRBJ1-6; 10 positions match TRBD1. Per germline, CDR1 MGHRA and CDR2 YSYEKL. The CDR3 contains 14 residues. V gave up 1 base and J gave up 9 bases; unmatched junction bases: 0. Here the CDR3 DNA reads TGCGCCAGCAGCCAAGGGACAGGGGGTTCACCCCTCCACTTT. Translation: CASSQGTGGSPLHF.

The chain combines TRBV18 with TRBJ1-2, with D possibly matching TRBD1 (6 bases). CDR1 and CDR2 (germline): KGHSH, LQKENI. V lost 0 bases to trimming and J lost 7 bases, with 12 bases between them. There are 14 residues in the CDR3. The CDR3 DNA reads TGTGCCAGCTCACCACCCGGAACAGGGCCTGGCTACACCTTC. Protein: CASSPPGTGPGYTF.

This clone has a handful of counts. The chain carries TRBV9 and TRBJ2-3; 8 nucleotides line up with TRBD2. From germline, CDR1 is SGDLS and CDR2 YYNGEE. The CDR3 loop spans 14 amino acids. Germline trimming cut 0 bases from V and 5 bases from J; bases unmatched to any gene: 2. For the CDR3, the DNA is TGTGCCAGCAGCGTAGTGGGACTAGGAGATACGCAGTATTTT. This translates into CASSVVGLGDTQYF.

The CDR3 is CASSEGSYSNQPQHF. The CDR3, as DNA: TGTGCCAGCAGTGAGGGCAGCTATAGCAATCAGCCCCAGCATTTT. This chain joins TRBV2 and TRBJ1-5; D remains unclear. The CDR3 consists of 15 residues. Deletions cut 3 bases from V and 0 bases from J, with 9 bases between. From germline, CDR1 is SNHLY and CDR2 FYNNEI.

The CDR3 here is CASSQDWLGGADTQYF. CDR3 DNA sequence: TGCGCCAGCAGCCAAGATTGGCTCGGCGGCGCAGATACGCAGTATTTT. The chain couples TRBV4-1 to TRBJ2-3, with D unclear. The germline V gene encodes CDR1 MGHRA and CDR2 YSYEKL. The ends were cut back, 0 bases at V and 4 bases at J, with 14 bases in the middle. The CDR3 contains 16 residues.

The chain carries TRBV4-3 and TRBJ2-3, with TRBD1 matching 7 bases. V lost 4 bases, J lost 3 bases, and 10 bases stayed unmatched. Germline V gives CDR1 LGHNA, CDR2 YSLEER. The CDR3 has 16 residues. For the CDR3, the DNA is TGCGCCAGCAGCCGGCGGGCTAGGGGGCGAACAGATACGCAGTATTTT. This gives the protein CASSRRARGRTDTQYF.

The chain joins TRBV12-3 or TRBV12-4 to TRBJ1-2; tentatively, D is TRBD1 (5 bases). The CDR3 runs to 12 residues. V gave up 5 bases and J gave up 7 bases, with 11 bases separating them. CDR3 loop: CASSPQTGGYTF. DNA of the CDR3: TGTGCCAGCAGTCCCCAAACAGGTGGCTACACCTTC.

V is TRBV21-1 and J is TRBJ1-3; the tabulated D call, TRBD1, remains unverified against the DNA. TRBV21-1 is a pseudogene segment. The CDR3 has 17 residues. As DNA, the CDR3 is TGTGCCAGCAACATCTCGGGACAGGGGGCAACTGGAAACACCATATATTTT. As protein: CASNISGQGATGNTIYF.

This clone was counted a single time. The V gene is TRBV10-2, the J gene TRBJ1-2; maybe TRBD1 (5 bases). V gave up 6 bases and J gave up 1 base, with 12 bases separating them. Germline CDR1 and CDR2: WSHSY and SAAADI. CDR3 length: 14 residues. The CDR3 region is CASRGAQVNYGYTF. CDR3 in DNA: TGCGCCAGCAGAGGGGCGCAGGTTAACTATGGCTACACCTTC.

The chain has TRBV5-5 and TRBJ1-2, with 7 bases aligning to TRBD1. The CDR3 loop spans 15 amino acids. Germline-derived CDR1 and CDR2 are SGHKS and YYEKEE (reference sequence). V shed 4 bases, J shed 5 bases, and the junction held 11 bases outside the gene matches. The CDR3 protein is CASSPYDRAGYGYTF. As DNA, the CDR3 is TGTGCCAGCAGCCCTTACGACAGGGCGGGGTATGGCTACACCTTC.